The 22 T cell receptor beta chains below come from one sample, sequenced in a study of cytomegalovirus exposure and HLA in healthy donors. The study ran its PCR with 60 Vbeta and 13 Jbeta primers. Repertoires were generated with immunoSEQ multiplex PCR, while TCRdb's copy carries only in-frame clones and drops some. The profile shows about 160,000 clones, less than 80% of them singletons. The sequenced sample was PBMCs. Receptors were obtained from a man in his forties in good health and CMV-seronegative.

In nucleotides, the CDR3 is TGTGCCAGCAGCCTCTTCCGCGGGAAAAGCACAGATACGCAGTATTTT. Translated: CASSLFRGKSTDTQYF. The chain combines TRBV5-4 with TRBJ2-3, with a possible D match to TRBD2 (6 bases). CDR3 length equals 16 residues. The germline V gene has CDR1 SGHNT and CDR2 YYREEE (reference sequence). V was trimmed by 4 bases and J by 0 bases, leaving 15 bases between them.

The chain couples TRBV5-1 to TRBJ2-2; the match to TRBD1 covers 9 bases. Unmatched junction bases numbered 6, after V lost 5 bases and J lost 7 bases. This CDR3 spans 14 amino acids. The germline V gene encodes CDR1 SGHRS and CDR2 YFSETQ. Written as DNA, the CDR3 is TGCGCCAGCAGAAGGGACAGGGCGAACGGGGAGCTGTTTTTT. This sequence encodes CASRRDRANGELFF.

The gene calls are TRBV30 and TRBJ1-4, with D tentatively TRBD1 (6 bases). This CDR3 contains 11 residues. Deletions cut 2 bases from V and 10 bases from J, with 8 bases between. Germline V gives CDR1 GTSNPN, CDR2 SVGIG (reference sequence). CDR3 protein: CAWSIGGKLFF. The CDR3, as DNA: TGTGCCTGGAGTATAGGGGGAAAACTGTTTTTT.

This clone was detected a few times. This sample also contains other DNA sequences that code for the same CDR3. CDR3 bases: TGTGCCAGCAGCCCCCGTTACAATGAGCAGTTCTTC. Encoded protein: CASSPRYNEQFF. This chain joins TRBV7-2 and TRBJ2-1, with D uncertain. Trimming cost V 5 bases and J 4 bases, with 6 bases left between them. The CDR3 covers 12 residues. Looked up from germline, CDR1 is SGHTA and CDR2 is FQGNSA.

The J gene is TRBJ2-1, the V gene TRBV19; D not resolved. CDR1 is LNHDA, CDR2 SQIVND, per germline (reference sequence). There are 16 residues in the CDR3. The V gene lost 7 bases and the J gene lost 1 base, with 17 bases spanning the gap. The CDR3 DNA sequence: TGTGCCAGTAACACAAACACGGGTAATTCCTACAATGAGCAGTTCTTC. Translation gives CASNTNTGNSYNEQFF.

The J gene is TRBJ2-3, the V gene TRBV5-4; 13 positions agree with TRBD2. The trim removed 3 bases at V and 2 bases at J, leaving 3 bases unmatched. Germline CDR1 and CDR2: SGHNT and YYREEE (reference sequence). The CDR3 consists of 16 residues. The CDR3 DNA reads TGTGCCAGCAGCTCAGGGACTAGCGGGGTCACAGATACGCAGTATTTT. It translates to CASSSGTSGVTDTQYF.

This clone was recorded a few times. The chain couples TRBV30 to TRBJ1-2; TRBD1 is a possible D gene (5 bases). Germline-derived CDR1 and CDR2 are GTSNPN and SVGIG (reference sequence). V shed 6 bases and J shed 7 bases, with 15 bases lying between them. CDR3 length: 12 amino acids. The CDR3 DNA reads TGTGCCTGTCGTCCGGGGGTGAGTGGCTACACCTTC. Translating gives CACRPGVSGYTF.

The chain links TRBV19 to TRBJ1-2; a possible D gene is TRBD1 (5 bases). The CDR3 totals 13 residues. V was pared by 1 base and J by 5 bases, with 8 bases between. In germline, CDR1 is LNHDA, CDR2 SQIVND (reference sequence). CDR3: CASSIAGLYGYTF. CDR3 coding DNA: TGTGCCAGTAGTATAGCAGGGTTGTATGGCTACACCTTC.

The chain is built from TRBV4-3 and TRBJ2-1; possibly TRBD2 for D (6 bases). With 1 base removed from V and 3 bases from J, the gap between germline ends came to 13 bases. Germline-derived CDR1 and CDR2 are LGHNA and YSLEER. The length of the CDR3 is 16 residues. For the CDR3, the DNA is TGCGCCAGCAGCCAAGGCGGGGCCGGGCTCTACAATGAGCAGTTCTTC. Its translation: CASSQGGAGLYNEQFF.

The chain carries TRBV19 and TRBJ1-2; possibly TRBD1 for D (5 bases). The germline V and J ends were trimmed by 3 bases and 3 bases, with 11 bases remaining between them. This CDR3 has 14 amino acids. Germline V CDR1 and CDR2: LNHDA, SQIVND (reference sequence). The CDR3 here is CASSILGQHYGYTF. In DNA, the CDR3 is TGTGCCAGTAGTATCTTGGGGCAACACTATGGCTACACCTTC.

The V call is TRBV28, the J call TRBJ2-5; perhaps TRBD1 as D (6 bases). CDR1 is MDHEN, CDR2 SYDVKM, per germline. V lost 5 bases and J lost 5, with 12 bases in between. This CDR3 region has 13 residues. The CDR3 protein is CASSRQVVETQYF. DNA for the CDR3: TGTGCCAGCAGTAGACAGGTGGTGGAGACCCAGTACTTC.

There are a few counts of this clone. The V and J genes are TRBV10-3 and TRBJ2-3, with D possibly TRBD2 on 7 matching bases. Looked up from germline, CDR1 is ENHRY and CDR2 is SYGVKD. This CDR3 contains 16 residues. V lost 0 bases, J lost 2 bases, and 12 bases lay in between. The CDR3 here is CAISESGGGPTDTQYF. The CDR3 coding sequence is TGTGCCATCAGTGAGTCGGGGGGGGGCCCCACAGATACGCAGTATTTT.

In its sample, this clone was seen a few times. The chain joins TRBV7-2 to TRBJ1-2; D ambiguous. The germline V gene has CDR1 SGHTA and CDR2 FQGNSA. The CDR3 runs to 15 residues. V lost 5 bases, J lost 6 bases, and 19 bases lay in between. CDR3 loop: CASSHYPVSEDGYTF. The CDR3 DNA is TGTGCCAGCAGCCATTACCCGGTTTCGGAGGATGGCTACACCTTC.

J is TRBJ1-6 and V is TRBV5-1; 9 positions match TRBD1. V shed 3 bases and J 6 bases; nucleotides not matched to a gene: 4. The CDR3 has 15 amino acids. Germline V gene lookup returns CDR1 SGHRS and CDR2 YFSETQ. CDR3 DNA sequence: TGCGCCAGCAGCTGGGGGGGACAGGGTAATTCACCCCTCCACTTT. This codes for CASSWGGQGNSPLHF.

This chain uses TRBV10-2 with TRBJ1-5; D is uncertain. CDR1 WSHSY and CDR2 SAAADI come from the germline V gene. The V and J ends lost 10 bases and 4 bases respectively, with 11 bases between them. This CDR3 is 12 amino acids long. In DNA, the CDR3 is TGCGCCACCGGGTCCCTTAATCAGCCCCAGCATTTT. It is translated as CATGSLNQPQHF.

This chain uses TRBV28 with TRBJ2-7; 7 bases line up with TRBD1. With V trimmed by 7 bases and J by 0 bases, 9 bases remained unmatched. This CDR3 is 15 amino acids long. Germline CDR1 reads MDHEN; CDR2 reads SYDVKM. CDR3: CASTDRAGLSYEQYF. CDR3 nucleotide sequence: TGTGCCAGCACCGACAGGGCAGGACTCTCCTACGAGCAGTACTTC.

Comments on this clone: In the same sample, other DNA sequences code for this CDR3. The J gene is TRBJ2-5, the V gene TRBV9; 13 nucleotides line up with TRBD2. Germline CDR1 SGDLS, CDR2 YYNGEE. Germline trimming cut 5 bases from V and 1 base from J; bases unmatched to any gene: 8. This CDR3 has 17 residues. CDR3 sequence: CASSLGLAGAPQETQYF. CDR3 DNA: TGTGCCAGCAGTCTCGGACTAGCGGGGGCCCCCCAAGAGACCCAGTACTTC.

The gene calls are TRBV13 and TRBJ2-5, with 11 positions matching TRBD2. The J call may be mistaken, given a closer DNA end match to TRBJ2-7. This CDR3 region has 14 residues. The V gene's germline CDR1 is PRHDT and CDR2 FYEKMQ (reference sequence). CDR3 nucleotides: TGTGCCAGCAGCTCCGGACTAGCGGGCTACGAGCAGTACTTC. Its protein is CASSSGLAGYEQYF.

The rearrangement uses TRBV9 and TRBJ2-1; no reliable D call. The V end lost 3 bases, the J end lost 4 bases, and 5 bases lay between the germline ends. Germline lookup yields CDR1 SGDLS and CDR2 YYNGEE. This CDR3 is built from 12 residues. This CDR3 is CASSDSYNEQFF. The CDR3 region has the DNA TGTGCCAGCAGCGACTCATACAATGAGCAGTTCTTC.

The chain recombines TRBV7-9 with TRBJ2-2; D remains unclear. Germline V gene sequence: CDR1 SEHNR, CDR2 FQNEAQ (reference sequence). Between the trimmed V and J ends, which lost 8 bases and 1 base, there was a span of 14 bases. The CDR3 has 15 amino acids. The CDR3 DNA reads TGTGCCAGCGGTAGTAGCAACATGAACACCGGGGAGCTGTTTTTT. It translates to CASGSSNMNTGELFF.

The chain is built from TRBV6-1 and TRBJ1-5; 7 nucleotides line up with TRBD1. This CDR3 has 14 residues. From germline, CDR1 is MNHNS and CDR2 SASEGT. V lost 4 bases, J lost 5 bases, and 5 bases stayed unmatched. CDR3 region: CASSVSTGDQPQHF. The CDR3 region has the DNA TGTGCCAGCAGTGTCTCAACAGGGGATCAGCCCCAGCATTTT.

J is TRBJ2-3 and V is TRBV28, with TRBD2 matching 9 bases. CDR3 length: 16 residues. Germline V gene data show CDR1 as MDHEN and CDR2 as SYDVKM. Trimming at V came to 6 bases and at J to 5 bases, leaving 12 bases not matched to a gene. The CDR3 DNA reads as TGTGCCAGCAGCGTCGAGGGCGGGGGGGCCCGAGATACGCAGTATTTT. Residues: CASSVEGGGARDTQYF.